The present TCR beta chain was sequenced within a study of T-cell reconstitution after alpha-beta-depleted transplantation in children. Only a few counts were recorded for this clonotype. The J segment lost 5 bases and the V segment lost 3 bases, leaving 9 bases of the junction unmatched. This CDR3 has 15 amino acids. CDR1 MRHNA and CDR2 SNTAGT come from the germline V gene. Unique molecular identifiers tagged the TCRbeta library. TCRdb re-called the PCR reads with MiXCR, one entry per CDR3 protein. The table lists hundreds of thousands of distinct CDR3 sequences, about an eighth of them singletons. The chain combines TRBV6-4 with TRBJ2-5, with 7 bases matching TRBD1. The receptor comes from a human donor who donated a stem cell graft to a child with combined immunodeficiency. The material was PBMCs from the stem cell graft donor, obtained from the stem cell graft. The CDR3 sequence is CASSDWGTVMETQYF. The CDR3 DNA follows: TGTGCCAGCAGTGATTGGGGGACAGTAATGGAGACCCAGTACTTC.